The clone carrying this TCR beta chain was seen once. The antigen is undetermined. The data originate from a study of post-analysis software for immune sequencing data. Across the whole study: There were relapsing-remitting, secondary progressive and progressive-relapsing multiple sclerosis among the disease courses included.

Germline values: CDR1 SQVTM, CDR2 ANQGSEA. V was clipped by 3 bases and J by 2 bases; unmatched bases: 5. The length of the CDR3 is 15 residues. Broader study findings: Under the F measure, samples that were prepared in one batch clustered strongly together. There were five TRBV segments more frequent in patients than controls, and TRBV5-6, TRBV5-1 and TRBV20-1 were among them. Compared against controls, patients with multiple sclerosis displayed significantly lower normalized Chao1 diversity.

Unique molecular identifiers featured in each of the TCR beta cDNA libraries. TCRdb used MiXCR to reprocess the PCR reads, holding one entry per CDR3 protein. The sample lists about 820,000 distinct CDR3 sequences; roughly 50% were seen once. The sequenced sample consisted of blood. This clonotype was sampled from a girl under 18 with multiple sclerosis. J is TRBJ2-1 and V is TRBV29-1; 9 bases are shared with TRBD2. The CDR3 protein is CSVEWRGGPYNEQFF. For the CDR3, the DNA is TGCAGCGTTGAGTGGCGGGGGGGCCCCTACAATGAGCAGTTCTTC.